This T cell receptor (beta chain) was identified during a study of blood T cell repertoires in COVID-19. At the level of the study: Spain, Italy and the United States supplied samples that represented acute and convalescent COVID-19.

Repertoires were generated with immunoSEQ multiplex PCR, while TCRdb's copy carries only in-frame clones and drops some. The table records 75,000 to 85,000 clones, approximately 85% of them present only once. The sample taken for sequencing was peripheral blood. This TCR derives from a man aged 60-69 years with COVID-19, enrolled during active disease.

CDR3 bases: TGCAGCGTTTCCGAGGGGGCTGACACTGAAGCTTTCTTT. It codes for CSVSEGADTEAFF. The V gene is TRBV29-1, the J gene TRBJ1-1, with 7 bases lining up with TRBD1. The CDR3 runs 13 residues. V was pared by 5 bases and J by 3 bases, with 6 bases of the junction left unmatched. From germline, CDR1 is SQVTM and CDR2 ANQGSEA.